These 27 T cell receptor beta chains were sequenced from one sample in a study of blood T cell repertoires in COVID-19. TCRdb's table, derived via immunoSEQ multiplex PCR, lists solely in-frame clones and lacks some. The sample lists some 350,000 clones, nearly 90% seen once, with roughly 6.8% in the top ten. The sequenced sample was peripheral blood. All receptors come from a man aged 18 to 29 with active or convalescent COVID-19.

The chain has TRBV6-5 and TRBJ2-7, with D possibly being TRBD2 (5 bases). This CDR3 is 14 amino acids long. From germline, CDR1 is MNHEY and CDR2 SVGAGI. V lost 2 bases and J lost 2, with 10 bases in between. CDR3 region: CASSYEPGTYEQYF. The DNA for the CDR3 is TGTGCCAGCAGTTACGAGCCGGGAACCTACGAGCAGTACTTC.

The chain recombines TRBV11-2 with TRBJ2-3; 8 positions match TRBD2. Germline values: CDR1 SGHAT, CDR2 FQNNGV. V dropped 8 bases and J dropped 4; count of bases not matched to a gene: 17. The CDR3 contains 17 residues. In nucleotides, the CDR3 is TGTGCCAGCCCGATCGTGGGAGCGGGAGTTAGCGCAGATACGCAGTATTTT. This sequence encodes CASPIVGAGVSADTQYF.

This clone appeared once. This sequence joins TRBV18 and TRBJ2-3; D remains unclear. CDR3 length equals 13 residues. The ends were cut back, 2 bases at V and 2 bases at J, with 5 bases in the middle. Germline CDR1 KGHSH, CDR2 LQKENI. The CDR3 spells CASSPSPTDTQYF. The CDR3 DNA reads TGTGCCAGCTCACCATCTCCCACAGATACGCAGTATTTT.

The chain recombines TRBV7-3 with TRBJ2-1, with D tentatively TRBD2 (5 bases). This CDR3 spans 18 amino acids. Per germline, CDR1 SGHTA and CDR2 FQGTGA. Trimming removed 2 bases from V and 6 bases from J, with 23 bases in between. The CDR3 protein is CASSLRSSWTPSRNEQFF. In DNA form, the CDR3 reads TGTGCCAGCAGCTTACGGTCTAGCTGGACCCCATCCCGCAATGAGCAGTTCTTC.

The chain carries TRBV19 and TRBJ2-3, with 10 nucleotides matching TRBD2. This CDR3 region has 14 residues. Germline V gene lookup returns CDR1 LNHDA and CDR2 SQIVND (reference sequence). V was clipped by 5 bases and J by 7 bases; unmatched bases: 6. In DNA form, the CDR3 reads TGTGCCAGTAGTGGGTTAGCGGGAGGTTATACGCAGTATTTT. Amino acids: CASSGLAGGYTQYF. Combining the CDR3 with reference TRBV19 and TRBJ2-3 gives the whole variable domain DGGITQSPKYLFRKEGQNVTLSCEQNLNHDAMYWYRQDPGQGLRLIYYSQIVNDFQKGDIAEGYSVSREKKESFPLTVTSAQKNPTAFYLCASSGLAGGYTQYFGPGTRLTVL.

The rearrangement uses TRBV15 and TRBJ1-5; tentative D call: TRBD1 (6 bases). V lost 5 bases and J lost 3, with 11 bases in between. The germline V gene encodes CDR1 LNHNV and CDR2 YYDKDF (reference sequence). CDR3 length: 14 amino acids. CDR3 bases: TGTGCCACCAGCTTCGGACAGATCAATCAGCCCCAGCATTTT. Its protein is CATSFGQINQPQHF.

This clone showed up just once. The J gene is TRBJ2-1, the V gene TRBV7-9, with D unclear. Germline CDR1 reads SEHNR; CDR2 reads FQNEAQ (reference sequence). This CDR3 comprises 13 residues. V lost 3 bases and J lost 3, with 6 bases in between. The CDR3 protein is CASSFSGYNEQFF. Here the CDR3 DNA reads TGTGCCAGCAGCTTCTCAGGCTACAATGAGCAGTTCTTC. Full variable domain (remainder filled in from reference TRBV7-9 and TRBJ2-1): DTGVSQNPRHKITKRGQNVTFRCDPISEHNRLYWYRQTLGQGPEFLTYFQNEAQLEKSRLLSDRFSAERPKGSFSTLEIQRTEQGDSAMYLCASSFSGYNEQFFGPGTRLTVL.

The chain is built from TRBV11-2 and TRBJ2-3; 8 bases align to TRBD1. Germline V lookup: CDR1 SGHAT, CDR2 FQNNGV. V trimming: 4 bases; J trimming: 3 bases; junction bases outside the gene matches: 12. The CDR3 runs to 17 residues. Written as DNA, the CDR3 is TGTGCCAGCAGCTCCCTCGACAGGGGTGGGAGAACAGATACGCAGTATTTT. Residues: CASSSLDRGGRTDTQYF.

V is TRBV11-2 and J is TRBJ1-4; a weak D match, TRBD1 (6 bases). Germline CDR1 and CDR2: SGHAT and FQNNGV. V lost 5 bases and J lost 3, with 10 bases in between. The CDR3 has 14 amino acids. The CDR3 DNA reads TGTGCCAGCAGCCAACAGGGACCTAATGAAAAACTGTTTTTT. This sequence encodes CASSQQGPNEKLFF.

The chain has TRBV6-6 and TRBJ2-7, with 10 bases aligning to TRBD2. Germline-derived CDR1 and CDR2 are MNHNY and SVGAGI (reference sequence). Losses at the gene ends were 4 bases for V and 2 bases for J; bases not matched to a gene: 5. The CDR3 is made up of 15 amino acids. This CDR3 is CASSSRTSGTYEQYF. The CDR3 nucleotides read TGTGCCAGCAGTTCACGGACTAGCGGAACCTACGAGCAGTACTTC.

J is TRBJ1-4 and V is TRBV3-1 (or the pseudogene TRBV3-2); no definite D call. Between the trimmed V and J ends, which lost 2 bases and 4 bases, there was a span of 17 bases. CDR1 and CDR2 (germline): LGHDT, YNNKEL (reference sequence). CDR3 length: 17 residues. This CDR3 is CASSQSSVSEVNEKLFF. For the CDR3, the DNA is TGTGCCAGCAGCCAATCGAGCGTTTCGGAAGTTAATGAAAAACTGTTTTTT.

The CDR3 is CASSLAGTKYNEQFF. CDR3 coding DNA: TGTGCCAGCAGCCTTGCCGGGACTAAATACAATGAGCAGTTCTTC. J is TRBJ2-1 and V is TRBV6-5; 7 nucleotides align to TRBD2. Germline CDR1 and CDR2: MNHEY and SVGAGI. Losses at the gene ends were 6 bases for V and 4 bases for J; bases not matched to a gene: 9. The CDR3 loop spans 15 amino acids.

The chain combines TRBV9 with TRBJ2-2, with 7 nucleotides matching TRBD2. The ends lost 5 bases at V and 1 base at J; junction bases unmatched: 8. Germline-derived CDR1 and CDR2 are SGDLS and YYNGEE. The CDR3 totals 16 residues. CDR3 region: CASRRGGGGNTGELFF. CDR3 coding DNA: TGTGCCAGCAGGAGGGGCGGCGGGGGGAACACCGGGGAGCTGTTTTTT.

This clone was recorded once. The rearrangement uses TRBV18 and TRBJ1-2; TRBD1 might be the D (6 bases). Trimming took 6 bases from V and 5 from J, leaving 10 bases between them. From germline, CDR1 is KGHSH and CDR2 LQKENI. This CDR3 contains 12 residues. CDR3 loop: CASSETGYGYTF. The CDR3 nucleotides read TGTGCCAGCTCCGAGACAGGTTATGGCTACACCTTC.

This sequence joins TRBV3-1 (or the pseudogene TRBV3-2) and TRBJ2-3; TRBD2 aligns across 14 bases. V shed 1 base and J 3 bases; nucleotides not matched to a gene: 6. CDR1 is LGHDT, CDR2 YNNKEL, per germline (reference sequence). The CDR3 is 18 amino acids. This CDR3 reads CASSQATRTSGGTDTQYF. The CDR3 DNA reads TGTGCCAGCAGCCAAGCGACCCGGACTAGCGGGGGGACAGATACGCAGTATTTT.

The rearrangement links TRBV4-3 to TRBJ2-7, with D tentatively TRBD2 (6 bases). The CDR3 runs 14 residues. The V end lost 1 base, the J end lost 5 bases, and 12 bases lay between the germline ends. Germline CDR1 LGHNA, CDR2 YSLEER. CDR3: CASSQGPGRNEQYF. Written as DNA, the CDR3 is TGCGCCAGCAGCCAAGGGCCAGGGAGGAACGAGCAGTACTTC.

The chain combines TRBV15 with TRBJ1-5, with D unresolved. Trimming left V 1 base short and J 5 bases short, with 9 bases between. CDR1 and CDR2 from the germline V gene are LNHNV and YYDKDF (reference sequence). The CDR3 contains 14 residues. CDR3 region: CATSRVGAYQPQHF. CDR3 in DNA: TGTGCCACCAGCAGAGTGGGCGCCTATCAGCCCCAGCATTTT.

This clone occurred once. The chain combines TRBV7-5 with TRBJ1-5; the table calls TRBD1, which could not be checked here. TRBV7-5 constitutes a pseudogene. The CDR3 sequence is 15 residues long. CDR3 amino acids: CARITHHRFHQPQHF. The CDR3 nucleotides read TGTGCCAGAATAACCCACCACAGGTTTCATCAGCCCCAGCATTTT.

The chain recombines TRBV9 with TRBJ2-3; the D gene is possibly TRBD1 (5 bases). This CDR3 spans 15 amino acids. Between the trimmed V and J ends, which lost 1 base and 2 bases, there was a span of 11 bases. Germline CDR1 is SGDLS and CDR2 is YYNGEE. The DNA for the CDR3 is TGTGCCAGCAGCGTAAGTTCCAGGGACACAGATACGCAGTATTTT. Its translation is CASSVSSRDTDTQYF.

The chain combines TRBV6-6 with TRBJ2-3; D is unclear. CDR3 size: 11 residues. CDR1 is MNHNY, CDR2 SVGAGI, per germline (reference sequence). Trimming removed 6 bases from V and 7 bases from J, with 8 bases in between. CDR3 in DNA: TGTGCCAGCAGCCCCCAGTATACGCAGTATTTT. It translates to CASSPQYTQYF.

CDR3 amino acids: CASSLEQSYEQYF. The CDR3 bases are TGTGCCAGCAGCTTGGAACAGTCCTACGAGCAGTACTTC. The chain joins TRBV5-5 to TRBJ2-7; D not certain. The CDR3 covers 13 residues. Trimming left V 0 bases short and J 1 base short, with 5 bases between. Germline loops: CDR1 SGHKS, CDR2 YYEKEE (reference sequence).

The rearrangement joins TRBV5-8 to TRBJ1-2; 8 bases map to TRBD1. Germline V gene lookup returns CDR1 SGHTS and CDR2 YDEGEE. The length of the CDR3 is 13 residues. Germline trimming cut 3 bases from V and 4 bases from J; bases unmatched to any gene: 2. The CDR3: CASSYGQGYGYTF. The DNA of the CDR3 is TGTGCCAGCAGCTATGGACAGGGCTATGGCTACACCTTC.

This clone showed up just a few times. The V call is TRBV28, the J call TRBJ2-7; 9 bases are a match to TRBD1. Germline V CDR1 and CDR2: MDHEN, SYDVKM. The CDR3 sequence is 15 residues long. Trimming took 8 bases from V and 5 from J; bases not matched to a gene: 13. The CDR3 sequence: CASSPPTGQGHEQYF. CDR3 coding DNA: TGTGCCAGCTCCCCCCCCACGGGACAGGGTCACGAGCAGTACTTC.

This chain joins TRBV15 and TRBJ2-7; 10 bases are shared with TRBD2. There are 17 residues in the CDR3. V lost 0 bases to trimming and J lost 2 bases; unmatched junction nucleotides: 7. Germline V lookup: CDR1 LNHNV, CDR2 YYDKDF (reference sequence). The CDR3 reads CATSRERASGGTYEQYF. The CDR3 DNA is TGTGCCACCAGCAGAGAGCGGGCTAGCGGGGGAACCTACGAGCAGTACTTC.

This sequence joins TRBV21-1 and TRBJ1-2; the DNA was not compared with TRBD1, the D call given in the table. TRBV21-1 is designated a pseudogene. This CDR3 comprises 15 residues. In DNA, the CDR3 is TGTGCCAGCAGCGCCAGTGAGACAGGGGTCGACGGCTACACCTTC. Its translation is CASSASETGVDGYTF.

This clone was recorded a few times. CDR3 sequence (DNA): TGTGCCAGCAGTTACAGGGGGTGGGGATTAGTCTATGGCTACACCTTC. Translated, it gives CASSYRGWGLVYGYTF. This chain connects TRBV6-2 or TRBV6-3 to TRBJ1-2; tentative D call: TRBD1 (6 bases). Germline-derived CDR1 and CDR2 are MNHEY and SVGEGT. The CDR3 totals 16 residues. With 2 bases removed from V and 4 bases from J, the gap between germline ends came to 17 bases.

This chain uses TRBV19 with TRBJ2-1; 13 bases line up with TRBD2. V shed 1 base and J 6 bases; nucleotides not matched to a gene: 9. The CDR3 length is 18 residues. Germline CDR1 LNHDA, CDR2 SQIVND (reference sequence). The chain's CDR3 is CASSIVSITSGGGNEQFF. CDR3 nucleotides: TGTGCCAGTAGTATAGTATCCATCACTAGCGGGGGGGGCAATGAGCAGTTCTTC.